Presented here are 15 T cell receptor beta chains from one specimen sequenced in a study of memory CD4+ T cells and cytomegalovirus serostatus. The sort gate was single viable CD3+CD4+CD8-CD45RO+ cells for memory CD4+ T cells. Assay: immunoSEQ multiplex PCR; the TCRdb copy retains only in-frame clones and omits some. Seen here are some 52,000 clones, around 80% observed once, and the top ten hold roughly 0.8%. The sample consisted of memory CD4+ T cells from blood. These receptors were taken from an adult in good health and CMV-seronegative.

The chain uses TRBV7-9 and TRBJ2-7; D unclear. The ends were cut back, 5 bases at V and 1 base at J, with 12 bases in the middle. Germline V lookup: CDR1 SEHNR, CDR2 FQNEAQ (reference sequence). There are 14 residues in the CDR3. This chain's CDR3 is CASSRRSSSYEQYF. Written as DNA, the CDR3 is TGTGCCAGCAGCCGACGGTCCTCTTCCTACGAGCAGTACTTC.

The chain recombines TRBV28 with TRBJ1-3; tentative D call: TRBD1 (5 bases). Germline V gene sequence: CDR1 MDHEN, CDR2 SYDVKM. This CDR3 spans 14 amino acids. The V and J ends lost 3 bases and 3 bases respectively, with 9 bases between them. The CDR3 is CASSFEGFGNTIYF. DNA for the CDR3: TGTGCCAGCAGTTTCGAGGGGTTTGGAAACACCATATATTTT.

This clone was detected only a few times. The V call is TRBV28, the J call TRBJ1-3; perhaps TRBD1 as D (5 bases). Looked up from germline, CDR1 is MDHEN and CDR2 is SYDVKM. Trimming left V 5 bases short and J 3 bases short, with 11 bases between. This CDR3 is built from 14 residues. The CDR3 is CASSPQVGGNTIYF. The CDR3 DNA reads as TGTGCCAGCAGTCCACAGGTTGGTGGAAACACCATATATTTT.

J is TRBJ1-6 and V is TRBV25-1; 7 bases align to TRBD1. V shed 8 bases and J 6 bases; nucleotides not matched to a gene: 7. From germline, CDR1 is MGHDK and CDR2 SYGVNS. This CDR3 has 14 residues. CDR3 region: CASSQGGFNSPLHF. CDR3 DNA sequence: TGTGCCAGCTCCCAGGGGGGTTTTAATTCACCCCTCCACTTT.

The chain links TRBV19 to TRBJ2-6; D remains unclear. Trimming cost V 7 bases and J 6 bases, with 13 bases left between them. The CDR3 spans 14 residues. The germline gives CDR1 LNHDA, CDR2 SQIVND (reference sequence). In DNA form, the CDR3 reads TGTGCCAGTAAGCTCTGGGATAAGGCCAACGTCCTGACTTTC. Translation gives CASKLWDKANVLTF.

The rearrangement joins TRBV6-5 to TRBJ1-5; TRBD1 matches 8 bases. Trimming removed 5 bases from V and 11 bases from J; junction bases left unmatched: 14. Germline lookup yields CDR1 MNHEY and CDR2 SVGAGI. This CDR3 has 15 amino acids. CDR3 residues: CASSTTGTGFRTQHF. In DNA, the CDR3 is TGTGCCAGCAGTACCACCGGGACAGGCTTTCGGACCCAGCATTTT.

CDR3 protein: CASSLRRGSEQYF. CDR3 bases: TGTGCCAGCAGCTTGAGGCGGGGGAGCGAGCAGTACTTC. The V gene is TRBV11-3, the J gene TRBJ2-7, with 7 bases lining up with TRBD2. In germline, CDR1 is SGHNT, CDR2 YENEEA. The length of the CDR3 is 13 residues. The J segment lost 6 bases and the V segment lost 3 bases, leaving 5 bases of the junction unmatched.

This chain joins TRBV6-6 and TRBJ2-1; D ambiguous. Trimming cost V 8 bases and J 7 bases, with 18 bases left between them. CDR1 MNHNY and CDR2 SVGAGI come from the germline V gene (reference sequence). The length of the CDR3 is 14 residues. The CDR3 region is CASADKGQFNEQFF. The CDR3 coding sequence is TGTGCCAGCGCCGACAAGGGTCAATTTAATGAGCAGTTCTTC.

CDR3 coding DNA: TGTGCCAGCAGTTACACAACATCAGGGAACACTGAAGCTTTCTTT. Its protein product is CASSYTTSGNTEAFF. This chain joins TRBV6-5 and TRBJ1-1, with D uncertain. The germline gives CDR1 MNHEY, CDR2 SVGAGI. This CDR3 contains 15 residues. V was cut by 2 bases and J by 1 base, with 11 bases left in between.

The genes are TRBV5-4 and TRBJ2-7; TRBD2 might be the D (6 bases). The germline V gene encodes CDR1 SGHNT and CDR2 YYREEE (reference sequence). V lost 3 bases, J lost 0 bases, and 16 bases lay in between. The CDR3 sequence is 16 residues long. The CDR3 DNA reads TGTGCCAGCAGCTGGTCGGGACTTTGGAGCTCCTACGAGCAGTACTTC. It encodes CASSWSGLWSSYEQYF.

CDR3 DNA sequence: TGCGCCAGCAGCTTCCAGGGCACCGGGGAGCTGTTTTTT. Amino acids: CASSFQGTGELFF. The chain links TRBV5-1 to TRBJ2-2; tentative D call: TRBD1 (5 bases). V shed 2 bases and J shed 4 bases, with 6 bases lying between them. The CDR3 is 13 residues long. The germline V gene encodes CDR1 SGHRS and CDR2 YFSETQ.

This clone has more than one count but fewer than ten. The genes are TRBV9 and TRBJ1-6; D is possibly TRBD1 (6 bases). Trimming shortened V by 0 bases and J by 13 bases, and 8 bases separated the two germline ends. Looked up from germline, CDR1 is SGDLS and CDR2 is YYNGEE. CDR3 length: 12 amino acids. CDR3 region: CASSVVGGPLHF. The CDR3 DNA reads TGTGCCAGCAGCGTAGTAGGGGGTCCCCTCCACTTT.

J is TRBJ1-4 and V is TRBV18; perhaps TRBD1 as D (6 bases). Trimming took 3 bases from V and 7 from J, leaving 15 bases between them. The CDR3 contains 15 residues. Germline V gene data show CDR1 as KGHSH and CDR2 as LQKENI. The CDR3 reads CASSPTRGLSEKLFF. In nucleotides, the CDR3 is TGTGCCAGCTCACCTACCAGGGGTTTGAGTGAAAAACTGTTTTTT.

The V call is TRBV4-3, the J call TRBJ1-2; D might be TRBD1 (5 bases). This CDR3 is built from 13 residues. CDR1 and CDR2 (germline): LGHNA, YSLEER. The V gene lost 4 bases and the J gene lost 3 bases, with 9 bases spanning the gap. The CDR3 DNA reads TGCGCCAGCAGCCCGGAAGGGGACTATGGCTACACCTTC. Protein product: CASSPEGDYGYTF.

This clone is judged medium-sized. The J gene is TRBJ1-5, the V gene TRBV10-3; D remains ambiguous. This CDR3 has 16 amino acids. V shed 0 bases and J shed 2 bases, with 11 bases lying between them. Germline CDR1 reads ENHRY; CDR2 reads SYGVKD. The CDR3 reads CAISESKYDGNQPQHF. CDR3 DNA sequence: TGTGCCATCAGTGAGTCGAAGTACGACGGCAATCAGCCCCAGCATTTT.